What follows describes a single T cell receptor (beta chain). This clone's antigen is unknown. The sample holds no much larger clone one base away, and base qualities are not on file. The sample is drawn from a study of T cell responses to AZD1222 COVID-19 vaccine (dated by TCRdb to about 2021). As for the study more broadly: AZD1222 recipients given second doses at about 4 weeks or at about 12 weeks were pooled, since spike-specific TCR depth and breadth were not found to differ between the two schedules. TCR sequencing was performed for about 240 trial participants, of whom some 200 were given two doses of AZD1222 and 26 were given two doses of MenACWY control vaccine. Trial participants were enrolled by age into subgroups of 18-55, 56-69 and 70-plus years, and around 150, 28 and 57 TCR-sequenced participants, respectively, were included in these subgroups. Results the study describes overall, beyond this receptor: Only five to seven AZD1222 recipients were SARS-CoV-2 seropositive at baseline, limiting conclusions about previously exposed vaccinees. In the small 56-69-year group, the increase in depth fell short of significance, most likely because of low power. Participants were mostly white British, with more females than males. The authors suggested clonal diversity may have been underestimated. After two AZD1222 doses, spike-specific TCR breadth and depth were significantly higher than at day 0 and than in MenACWY recipients. No day 14 peak-response samples were available, so repertoires were characterized only after the peak T cell response. Vaccine-associated CD4 TCRs spanned the whole spike protein, with dominant responses in regions 160-218 and 743-854. Reportedly, close to half of the unique spike-specific TCRs recognized epitopes lying outside the regions that are mutated in the B.1.351 and B.1.1.7 variants.

The CDR3 regions of human TCRbeta chains were analyzed by immunosequencing. Under the source paper's analysis protocol: Repertoire TCRs were matched against a reference library of SARS-CoV-2-specific TCRs generated with the MIRA antigen-specificity platform. Breadth meant the fraction of unique TCRs that were SARS-CoV-2-associated, whereas depth meant the fraction of total T cells that were SARS-CoV-2-associated. Each spike-specific TCR was assigned to its reactive spike region and to a CD4 or CD8 class using the MIRA data. Log10-transformed breadth and depth values were compared by one-way ANOVA with Sidak's multiple comparisons tests. The immuneACCESS repertoire file appears here via TCRdb, limited to in-frame rearrangements. These files lack a portion of the clones; in checked studies, under half of the deficit traces to unresolved V genes, and the cause of the others is not known. V, J and clone size are taken as reported in that table, and D and trimming were inferred from the DNA itself. This sample comprises 100,000 to 150,000 clones, 88% of them detected only once. 7.6% of the sample is taken by the ten largest.

Interpreted using the paper, the time point label stands for: baseline before first vaccination. Samples from vaccinated people were obtained from the UK trials COV001 and COV002, which included a single-blind randomized controlled phase 2/3 trial of AZD1222 (ChAdOx1 nCoV-19) in healthy adults. For TCRbeta chain sequencing, PBMC samples from trial participants were taken at day 0 and at day 28 after the second dose. V is pruned by 1 base and J by 4 bases, leaving 17 bases of the junction without a gene match. The germline V gene (reference sequence) specifies LNHDA as CDR1 and SQIVND as CDR2. The CDR3, from cysteine to phenylalanine, totals 20 residues. Only CDR3 DNA remains: 60 bases, in frame from the first base.

This receptor chain uses TRBV19 and TRBJ1-4; 8 central bases correspond to TRBD1. The sample here was peripheral blood, taken on day 0 of AZD1222 vaccination. The TCR comes from an adult in good health. The DNA sequence reads TGTGCCAGTAGTATAGCCGCCCGGGACAGGCTTTTCAGAATTAATGAAAAACTGTTTTTT. This translates into CASSIAARDRLFRINEKLFF.